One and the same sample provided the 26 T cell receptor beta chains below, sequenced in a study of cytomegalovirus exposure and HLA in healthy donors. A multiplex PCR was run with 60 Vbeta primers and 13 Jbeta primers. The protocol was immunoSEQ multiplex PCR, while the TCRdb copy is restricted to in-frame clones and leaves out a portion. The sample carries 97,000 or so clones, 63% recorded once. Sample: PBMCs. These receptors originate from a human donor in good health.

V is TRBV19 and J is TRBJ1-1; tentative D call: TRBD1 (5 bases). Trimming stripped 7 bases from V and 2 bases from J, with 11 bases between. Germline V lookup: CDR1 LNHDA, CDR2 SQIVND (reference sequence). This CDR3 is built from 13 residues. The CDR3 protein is CASTRTINTEAFF. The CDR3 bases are TGTGCCAGTACCCGGACAATAAACACTGAAGCTTTCTTT.

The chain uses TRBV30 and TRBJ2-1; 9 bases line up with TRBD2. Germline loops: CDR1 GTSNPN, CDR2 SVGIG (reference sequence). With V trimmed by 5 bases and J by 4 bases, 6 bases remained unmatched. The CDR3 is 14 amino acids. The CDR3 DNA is TGTGCCTGGGGTAGCGGGAGAGTATACAATGAGCAGTTCTTC. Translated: CAWGSGRVYNEQFF.

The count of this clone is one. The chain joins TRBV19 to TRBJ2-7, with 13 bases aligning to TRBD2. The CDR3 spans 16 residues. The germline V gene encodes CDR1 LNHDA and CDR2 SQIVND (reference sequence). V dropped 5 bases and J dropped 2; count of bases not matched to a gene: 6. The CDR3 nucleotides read TGTGCCAGTAGTGCCGGACTAGCGGGAGCGCCCTACGAGCAGTACTTC. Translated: CASSAGLAGAPYEQYF.

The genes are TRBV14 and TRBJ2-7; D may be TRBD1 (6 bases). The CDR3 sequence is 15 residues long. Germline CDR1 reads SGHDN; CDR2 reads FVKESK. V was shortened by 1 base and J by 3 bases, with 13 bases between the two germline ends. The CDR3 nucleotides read TGTGCCAGCAGCCAAGTTTTCAGGGGAATCTACGAGCAGTACTTC. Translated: CASSQVFRGIYEQYF.

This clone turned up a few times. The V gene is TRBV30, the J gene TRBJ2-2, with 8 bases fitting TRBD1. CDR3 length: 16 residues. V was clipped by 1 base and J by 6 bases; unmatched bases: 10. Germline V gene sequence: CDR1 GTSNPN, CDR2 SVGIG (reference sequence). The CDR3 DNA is TGTGCCTGGAGTGAGTGGAACAGGGGGAGAGCCGGGGAGCTGTTTTTT. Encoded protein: CAWSEWNRGRAGELFF. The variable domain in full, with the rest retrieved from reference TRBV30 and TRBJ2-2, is SQTIHQWPATLVQPVGSPLSLECTVEGTSNPNLYWYRQAAGRGLQLLFYSVGIGQISSEVPQNLSASRPQDRQFILSSKKLLLSDSGFYLCAWSEWNRGRAGELFFGEGSRLTVL.

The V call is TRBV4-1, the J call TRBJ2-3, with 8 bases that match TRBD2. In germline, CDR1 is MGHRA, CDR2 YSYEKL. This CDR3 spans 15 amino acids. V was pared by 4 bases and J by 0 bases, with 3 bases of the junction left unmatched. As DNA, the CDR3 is TGCGCCAGCAGCCGGCCTAGCGGGAGCACAGATACGCAGTATTTT. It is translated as CASSRPSGSTDTQYF.

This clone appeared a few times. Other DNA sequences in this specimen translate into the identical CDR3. This CDR3 is CASSLTTNTGELFF. The CDR3 nucleotides read TGTGCCAGCAGCTTAACGACTAACACCGGGGAGCTGTTTTTT. The V and J genes are TRBV7-3 and TRBJ2-2; D not resolved. With 0 bases removed from V and 2 bases from J, the gap between germline ends came to 4 bases. The CDR3 runs to 14 residues. Germline-derived CDR1 and CDR2 are SGHTA and FQGTGA.

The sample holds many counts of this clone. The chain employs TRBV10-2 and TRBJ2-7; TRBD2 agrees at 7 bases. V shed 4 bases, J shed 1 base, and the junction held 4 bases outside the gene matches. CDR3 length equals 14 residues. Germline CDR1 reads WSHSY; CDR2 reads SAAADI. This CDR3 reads CASSVRDYSYEQYF. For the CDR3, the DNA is TGCGCCAGCAGTGTCCGGGACTATTCCTACGAGCAGTACTTC.

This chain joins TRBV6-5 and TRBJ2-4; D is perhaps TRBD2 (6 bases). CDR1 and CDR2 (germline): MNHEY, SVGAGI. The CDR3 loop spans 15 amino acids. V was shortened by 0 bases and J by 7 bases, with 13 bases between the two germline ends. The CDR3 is CASSYSTGLTNIQYF. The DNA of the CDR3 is TGTGCCAGCAGTTACTCGACGGGACTCACCAACATTCAGTACTTC.

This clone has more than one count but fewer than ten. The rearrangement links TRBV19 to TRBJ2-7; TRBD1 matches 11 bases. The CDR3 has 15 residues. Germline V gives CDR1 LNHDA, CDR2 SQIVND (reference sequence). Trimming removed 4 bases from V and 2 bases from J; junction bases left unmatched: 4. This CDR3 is CASSTGQGGAYEQYF. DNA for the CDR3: TGTGCCAGTAGTACGGGACAGGGGGGAGCCTACGAGCAGTACTTC.

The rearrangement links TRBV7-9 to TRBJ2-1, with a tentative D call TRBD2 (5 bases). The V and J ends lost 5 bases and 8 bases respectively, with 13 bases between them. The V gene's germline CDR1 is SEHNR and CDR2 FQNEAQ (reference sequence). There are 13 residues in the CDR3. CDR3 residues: CASSHGNSHEQFF. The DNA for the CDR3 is TGTGCCAGCAGCCACGGGAATTCACATGAGCAGTTCTTC.

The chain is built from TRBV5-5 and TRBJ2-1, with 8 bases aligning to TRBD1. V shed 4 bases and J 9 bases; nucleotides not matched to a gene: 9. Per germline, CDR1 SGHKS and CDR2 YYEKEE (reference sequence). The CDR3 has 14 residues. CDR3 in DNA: TGTGCCAGCAGCCCGGACAGGGTAGGAGGTGAGCAGTTCTTC. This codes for CASSPDRVGGEQFF.

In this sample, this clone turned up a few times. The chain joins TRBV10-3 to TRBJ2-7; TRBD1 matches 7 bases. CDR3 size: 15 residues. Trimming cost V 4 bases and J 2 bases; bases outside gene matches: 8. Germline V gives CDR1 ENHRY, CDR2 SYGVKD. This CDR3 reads CAISAGTVYTYEQYF. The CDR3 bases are TGTGCCATCAGTGCAGGGACAGTTTACACCTACGAGCAGTACTTC.

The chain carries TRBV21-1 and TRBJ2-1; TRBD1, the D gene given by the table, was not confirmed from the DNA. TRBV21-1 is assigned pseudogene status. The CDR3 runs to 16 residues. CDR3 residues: CASSKDGTHTGNEQFF. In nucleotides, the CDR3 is TGTGCCAGCAGCAAAGATGGGACACATACGGGGAATGAGCAGTTCTTC.

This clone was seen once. The CDR3 DNA reads TGCGCCAGCAGCCAAGAGGCCCCTGCGGTAGATACGCAGTATTTT. This gives the protein CASSQEAPAVDTQYF. The chain employs TRBV4-1 and TRBJ2-3; no reliable D call. Germline CDR1 MGHRA, CDR2 YSYEKL. Trimming removed 0 bases at V and 5 bases at J, with 12 bases between. The CDR3 sequence is 15 residues long.

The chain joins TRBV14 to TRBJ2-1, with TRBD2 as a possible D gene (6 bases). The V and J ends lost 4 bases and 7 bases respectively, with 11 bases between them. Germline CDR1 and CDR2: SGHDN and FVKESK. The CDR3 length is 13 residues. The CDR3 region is CASSPGGDNEQFF. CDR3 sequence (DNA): TGTGCCAGCAGCCCCGGAGGGGATAATGAGCAGTTCTTC.

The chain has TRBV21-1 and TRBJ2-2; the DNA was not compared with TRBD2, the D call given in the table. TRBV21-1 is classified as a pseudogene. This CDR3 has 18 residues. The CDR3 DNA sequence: TGTGCCAGCAGCAAAGGCGCTAGCGGGAGGAATCTGGCCGGGGAGCTGTTTTTT. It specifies CASSKGASGRNLAGELFF.

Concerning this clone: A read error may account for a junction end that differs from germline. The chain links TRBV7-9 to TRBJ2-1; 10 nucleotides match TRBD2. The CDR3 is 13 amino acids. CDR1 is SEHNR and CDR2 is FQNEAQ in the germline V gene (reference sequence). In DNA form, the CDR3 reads TGTGCCAGCTGCGAGGGACTAGCGCTCCCATTGCTCTTC. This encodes CASCEGLALPLLF. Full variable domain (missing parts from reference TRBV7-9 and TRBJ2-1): DTGVSQNPRHKITKRGQNVTFRCDPISEHNRLYWYRQTLGQGPEFLTYFQNEAQLEKSRLLSDRFSAERPKGSFSTLEIQRTEQGDSAMYLCASCEGLALPLLFGPGTRLTVL.

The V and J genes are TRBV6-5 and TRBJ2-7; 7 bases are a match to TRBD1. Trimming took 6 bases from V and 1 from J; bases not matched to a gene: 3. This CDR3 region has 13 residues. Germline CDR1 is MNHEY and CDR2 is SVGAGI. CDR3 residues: CASRGTDSYEQYF. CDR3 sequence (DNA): TGTGCCAGCAGAGGGACAGATTCCTACGAGCAGTACTTC.

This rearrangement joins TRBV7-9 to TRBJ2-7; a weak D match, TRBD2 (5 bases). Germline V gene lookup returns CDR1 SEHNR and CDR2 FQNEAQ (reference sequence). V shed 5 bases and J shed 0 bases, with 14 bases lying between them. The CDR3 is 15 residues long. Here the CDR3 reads CASSPRTSSSYEQYF. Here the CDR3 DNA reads TGTGCCAGCAGCCCGAGGACTTCTAGCTCCTACGAGCAGTACTTC.

CDR3 nucleotide sequence: TGTGCCAGCAGTGAGCGGACAGTGGCGAACACTGAAGCTTTCTTT. Translating gives CASSERTVANTEAFF. The V call is TRBV6-1, the J call TRBJ1-1; tentative D call: TRBD1 (6 bases). The CDR3 is 15 residues long. Germline V gene sequence: CDR1 MNHNS, CDR2 SASEGT. V lost 3 bases and J lost 1, with 12 bases in between.

CDR3 region: CASSYRGSQYNEQFF. For the CDR3, the DNA is TGTGCCAGCAGCTACAGGGGGAGTCAGTACAATGAGCAGTTCTTC. This chain links TRBV13 with TRBJ2-1, with TRBD1 matching over 8 bases. Trimming at V came to 4 bases and at J to 4 bases, leaving 6 bases not matched to a gene. The CDR3 loop spans 15 amino acids. Germline CDR1 and CDR2: PRHDT and FYEKMQ (reference sequence).

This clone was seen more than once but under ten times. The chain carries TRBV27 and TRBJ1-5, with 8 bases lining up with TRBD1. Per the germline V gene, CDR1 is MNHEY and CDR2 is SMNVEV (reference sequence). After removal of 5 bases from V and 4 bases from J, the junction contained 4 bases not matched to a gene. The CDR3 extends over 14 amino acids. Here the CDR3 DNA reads TGTGCCAGCAGTACAAGGACAGGGAATCAGCCCCAGCATTTT. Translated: CASSTRTGNQPQHF.

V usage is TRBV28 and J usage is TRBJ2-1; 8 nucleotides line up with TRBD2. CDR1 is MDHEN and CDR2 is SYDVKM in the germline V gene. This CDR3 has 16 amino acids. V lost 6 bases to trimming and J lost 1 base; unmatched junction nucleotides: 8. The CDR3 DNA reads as TGTGCCAGCAGCCCCAGCGGGAGTAGGTCCTACAATGAGCAGTTCTTC. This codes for CASSPSGSRSYNEQFF.

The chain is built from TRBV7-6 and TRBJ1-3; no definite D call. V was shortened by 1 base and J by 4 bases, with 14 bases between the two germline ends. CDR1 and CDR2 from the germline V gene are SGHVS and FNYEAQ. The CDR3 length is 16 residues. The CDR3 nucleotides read TGTGCCAGCAGCTTAGACGAGGCGGCGGGAGGAAACACCATATATTTT. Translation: CASSLDEAAGGNTIYF.

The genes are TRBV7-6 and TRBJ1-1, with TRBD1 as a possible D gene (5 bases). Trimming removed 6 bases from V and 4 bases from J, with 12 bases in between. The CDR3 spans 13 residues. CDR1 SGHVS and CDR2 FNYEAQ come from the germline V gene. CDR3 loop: CASSPMTATEAFF. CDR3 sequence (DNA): TGTGCCAGCAGTCCTATGACAGCCACTGAAGCTTTCTTT.